A selection of T cell receptor beta chains follows, all from one sample in a study of beta chain features in type 1 diabetes. Produced via immunoSEQ multiplex PCR; TCRdb's table is partial and in-frame only. Here the sample spans roughly 400,000 clones, over 12% being singletons. Sequenced: naive CD4+ T cells from blood. These receptors all come from a woman aged 18-35 years in good health. Each CDR3 is given with its conserved first and last residue. Fields, in order: J gene, V gene, D gene, clone size, CDR3 protein, CDR3 DNA. The D gene is left open where the match is weak. Clone size appears in some rows only: once, few, many, or a class for an expanded clone.

j_call: TRBJ2-3; v_call: TRBV7-9; d_call: .; clone_size: .; cdr3_aa: CASSLDGDSTDTQYF; cdr3_nt: TGTGCCAGCAGCCTAGACGGGGATAGCACAGATACGCAGTATTTT
j_call: TRBJ1-1; v_call: TRBV30; d_call: .; clone_size: .; cdr3_aa: CAWSRDSMNTEAFF; cdr3_nt: TGTGCCTGGAGCCGGGACTCTATGAACACTGAAGCTTTCTTT
j_call: TRBJ2-7; v_call: TRBV7-2; d_call: TRBD2; clone_size: .; cdr3_aa: CASSLVLAAEQYF; cdr3_nt: TGTGCCAGCAGCTTAGTTCTAGCGGCCGAGCAGTACTTC
j_call: TRBJ1-5; v_call: TRBV7-2; d_call: .; clone_size: .; cdr3_aa: CASSFDRYSNQPQHF; cdr3_nt: TGTGCCAGCAGCTTCGACAGGTATAGCAATCAGCCCCAGCATTTT
j_call: TRBJ2-5; v_call: TRBV2; d_call: .; clone_size: .; cdr3_aa: CGGGEGETQYF; cdr3_nt: TGTGGCGGGGGCGAAGGAGAGACCCAGTACTTC
j_call: TRBJ2-1; v_call: TRBV18; d_call: TRBD2; clone_size: .; cdr3_aa: CASSPLGLGLEGVQFF; cdr3_nt: TGTGCCAGCTCACCACTGGGACTAGGTTTGGAGGGTGTGCAGTTCTTC
j_call: TRBJ1-5; v_call: TRBV29-1; d_call: .; clone_size: few; cdr3_aa: CSVETGSRQPQHF; cdr3_nt: TGCAGCGTTGAAACAGGGTCCCGTCAGCCCCAGCATTTT
j_call: TRBJ1-1; v_call: TRBV7-9; d_call: .; clone_size: few; cdr3_aa: CASSFPIVSSEAFF; cdr3_nt: TGTGCCAGCAGCTTCCCGATTGTCAGTTCTGAAGCTTTCTTT
j_call: TRBJ2-1; v_call: TRBV5-4; d_call: TRBD1; clone_size: .; cdr3_aa: CASSLTETGAPSGDYNEQFF; cdr3_nt: TGTGCCAGCAGCTTAACGGAGACAGGGGCCCCCTCGGGGGACTACAATGAGCAGTTCTTC
j_call: TRBJ1-2; v_call: TRBV27; d_call: .; clone_size: few; cdr3_aa: CASSGRGTESNYGYTF; cdr3_nt: TGTGCCAGCAGTGGTCGCGGGACTGAAAGTAACTATGGCTACACCTTC
j_call: TRBJ2-1; v_call: TRBV28; d_call: TRBD2; clone_size: .; cdr3_aa: CASSFGGSSYNEQFF; cdr3_nt: TGTGCCAGCAGTTTCGGCGGGAGCTCCTACAATGAGCAGTTCTTC
j_call: TRBJ2-2; v_call: TRBV9; d_call: .; clone_size: few; cdr3_aa: CASSVGGRANTGELFF; cdr3_nt: TGTGCCAGCAGCGTAGGGGGCAGGGCGAACACCGGGGAGCTGTTTTTT
j_call: TRBJ2-7; v_call: TRBV29-1; d_call: .; clone_size: few; cdr3_aa: CSVTKGYEQYF; cdr3_nt: TGCAGCGTAACCAAGGGGTACGAGCAGTACTTC
j_call: TRBJ2-5; v_call: TRBV6-6; d_call: TRBD1; clone_size: few; cdr3_aa: CASSYSGQGETQYF; cdr3_nt: TGTGCCAGCAGTTACTCAGGACAGGGGGAGACCCAGTACTTC
j_call: TRBJ1-5; v_call: TRBV28; d_call: .; clone_size: .; cdr3_aa: CASRTNQPQHF; cdr3_nt: TGTGCCAGCAGGACAAATCAGCCCCAGCATTTT
j_call: TRBJ2-7; v_call: TRBV30; d_call: TRBD1; clone_size: few; cdr3_aa: CAWSGDRGYEQYF; cdr3_nt: TGTGCCTGGAGTGGAGACAGGGGTTACGAGCAGTACTTC
j_call: TRBJ2-1; v_call: TRBV7-2; d_call: .; clone_size: few; cdr3_aa: CASSIGQIYNEQFF; cdr3_nt: TGTGCCAGCAGCATCGGACAGATCTACAATGAGCAGTTCTTC
j_call: TRBJ2-4; v_call: TRBV25-1; d_call: TRBD1; clone_size: few; cdr3_aa: CASSRTDRNKNIQYF; cdr3_nt: TGTGCCAGCAGTCGAACGGACAGGAACAAAAACATTCAGTACTTC
j_call: TRBJ1-4; v_call: TRBV28; d_call: .; clone_size: few; cdr3_aa: CASSRDRINEKLFF; cdr3_nt: TGTGCCAGCAGTCGAGACAGAATTAATGAAAAACTGTTTTTT
j_call: TRBJ2-7; v_call: TRBV9; d_call: TRBD1; clone_size: .; cdr3_aa: CASSPGTVGEQYF; cdr3_nt: TGTGCCAGCAGCCCGGGGACAGTAGGCGAGCAGTACTTC
j_call: TRBJ2-7; v_call: TRBV7-9; d_call: .; clone_size: .; cdr3_aa: CASSFEGVDEQYF; cdr3_nt: TGTGCCAGCAGCTTTGAGGGAGTGGACGAGCAGTACTTC
j_call: TRBJ2-7; v_call: TRBV18; d_call: TRBD1; clone_size: .; cdr3_aa: CASSPPGQGKHEQYF; cdr3_nt: TGTGCCAGCTCACCCCCGGGACAGGGCAAGCACGAGCAGTACTTC
j_call: TRBJ2-5; v_call: TRBV10-1; d_call: TRBD2; clone_size: .; cdr3_aa: CASSSGSRETQYF; cdr3_nt: TGCGCCAGCAGTAGCGGGAGCCGAGAGACCCAGTACTTC
j_call: TRBJ1-2; v_call: TRBV15; d_call: .; clone_size: few; cdr3_aa: CATSRDSRGSIYGYTF; cdr3_nt: TGTGCCACCAGCAGAGATTCCAGGGGATCCATCTATGGCTACACCTTC
j_call: TRBJ2-5; v_call: TRBV4-3; d_call: .; clone_size: .; cdr3_aa: CASSHLGPTGGTQYF; cdr3_nt: TGCGCCAGCAGCCACCTCGGGCCCACCGGGGGGACCCAGTACTTC
j_call: TRBJ2-5; v_call: TRBV28; d_call: TRBD2; clone_size: few; cdr3_aa: CASSSPGGTETQYF; cdr3_nt: TGTGCCAGCAGTAGTCCCGGGGGGACCGAGACCCAGTACTTC
j_call: TRBJ1-2; v_call: TRBV7-8; d_call: .; clone_size: few; cdr3_aa: CASSTGTGTTGGYTF; cdr3_nt: TGTGCCAGCAGCACAGGGACGGGGACAACCGGTGGCTACACCTTC
j_call: TRBJ1-1; v_call: TRBV5-6; d_call: .; clone_size: .; cdr3_aa: CASSSGARGTEAFF; cdr3_nt: TGTGCCAGCAGCTCGGGCGCAAGGGGGACTGAAGCTTTCTTT
j_call: TRBJ1-4; v_call: TRBV7-9; d_call: .; clone_size: .; cdr3_aa: CASSLATGSNEKLFF; cdr3_nt: TGTGCCAGCAGCTTAGCCACAGGGTCTAATGAAAAACTGTTTTTT